Shown below are 27 T cell receptor beta chains from a single sample sequenced in a study of tumor and adjacent non-tumor tissue in lung cancer. Three rounds of nested PCR, following a modified ARM-PCR protocol, produced the TCRbeta library. TCRdb fed the multiplex PCR reads into MiXCR, producing one record per CDR3 protein. The sample consists of tens of thousands of distinct CDR3 sequences, around 76% of them appearing once. The template was RNA from unsorted bulk tissue. More than 3 cm separated this lung sample from the edge of the tumor. Sequencing input: distant non-tumor lung tissue. Source of these receptors: a man between 65 and 85 years old with non-small cell lung cancer.

The chain joins TRBV5-4 to TRBJ2-5; D may be TRBD2 (6 bases). CDR1 is SGHNT and CDR2 is YYREEE in the germline V gene (reference sequence). The CDR3 has 15 amino acids. Trimming took off 4 bases at V and 5 bases at J, with 18 bases between the two ends. CDR3 bases: TGTGCCAGCAGCATAGTTGGGACTCCTGGGGAGACCCAGTACTTC. Protein sequence: CASSIVGTPGETQYF. Together with reference TRBV5-4 and TRBJ2-5, the CDR3 gives the full variable domain: ETGVTQSPTHLIKTRGQQVTLRCSSQSGHNTVSWYQQALGQGPQFIFQYYREEENGRGNFPPRFSGLQFPNYSSELNVNALELDDSALYLCASSIVGTPGETQYFGPGTRLLVL.

Details on this clonotype: A read error may produce the germline difference seen at one junction end. The gene calls are TRBV6-2 or TRBV6-3 and TRBJ2-2; D is perhaps TRBD1 (6 bases). The CDR3 totals 15 residues. The germline V gene has CDR1 MNHEY and CDR2 SVGEGT. CDR3 loop: CANSPGTRGTGELFF. The DNA for the CDR3 is TGTGCCAACAGTCCCGGGACACGGGGCACCGGGGAGTTGTTTTTT.

In this sample, this clonotype turned up a few times. J is TRBJ2-3 and V is TRBV7-9, with unresolved D. The CDR3 length is 13 residues. Deletions cut 5 bases from V and 6 bases from J, with 12 bases between. Per germline, CDR1 SEHNR and CDR2 FQNEAQ (reference sequence). CDR3 amino acids: CASSVGSTDTQYF. The CDR3 DNA reads as TGTGCCAGCAGCGTAGGATCTACCGATACGCAGTATTTT. Full variable domain (missing parts from reference TRBV7-9 and TRBJ2-3): DTGVSQNPRHKITKRGQNVTFRCDPISEHNRLYWYRQTLGQGPEFLTYFQNEAQLEKSRLLSDRFSAERPKGSFSTLEIQRTEQGDSAMYLCASSVGSTDTQYFGPGTRLTVL.

Notes on this clonotype: Since no conserved phenylalanine or tryptophan closes the CDR3, a read error is the likely cause. The chain joins TRBV7-9 to TRBJ2-1, with D unclear. The germline V gene encodes CDR1 SEHNR and CDR2 FQNEAQ (reference sequence). This CDR3 comprises 15 residues. The CDR3 coding sequence is TGTACCAGCAGCCCCTCCGTGGGCGGAAACAATGAGCAGTTCTCC. Translating it yields CTSSPSVGGNNEQFS.

This clonotype was seen only a few times. A read error is possible here, since a much larger clone lies one base away. The rearrangement joins TRBV6-1 to TRBJ1-4; tentatively, D is TRBD1 (5 bases). CDR1 and CDR2 from the germline V gene are MNHNS and SASEGT. The CDR3 contains 14 residues. CDR3 sequence (DNA): TGTGGCAGCATCCTGGAGGGGACTAATGAAAAACTGTTTTTT. Translating it yields CGSILEGTNEKLFF.

Notes on this clonotype: One end of the junction fails to match germline, which may point to a read error. The CDR3 loop reads CASSSQIKTQYF. The CDR3 DNA follows: TGTGCCAGCAGTTCCCAAATTAAGACCCAATACTTC. This chain connects TRBV6-2 or TRBV6-3 to TRBJ2-5; D is uncertain. The CDR3 sequence is 12 residues long. The V gene's germline CDR1 is MNHEY and CDR2 SVGEGT.

V and J are TRBV29-1 and TRBJ2-7, with 7 positions matching TRBD2. CDR3 length: 14 residues. Looked up from germline, CDR1 is SQVTM and CDR2 is ANQGSEA. Trimming cost V 7 bases and J 5 bases; bases outside gene matches: 14. CDR3 nucleotides: TGCAGCGCTGCGAGGCGGGGGTCCGGCGACGAGCAGTACTTC. This gives the protein CSAARRGSGDEQYF.

The V and J genes are TRBV11-2 and TRBJ2-2, with 7 positions matching TRBD1. CDR3 length: 16 residues. CDR1 SGHAT and CDR2 FQNNGV come from the germline V gene. The V and J ends lost 4 bases and 15 bases, in that order; junction bases with no gene match: 20. This CDR3 is CASSSVDTGVAGKLFF. The CDR3 DNA sequence: TGTGCCAGCAGCTCAGTGGACACAGGGGTTGCCGGGAAGTTGTTTTTT.

This clonotype was observed a single time. A single base separates this from a much larger clone, so it may be a read error. This sequence joins TRBV6-1 and TRBJ1-2; D might be TRBD1 (6 bases). Germline V gene sequence: CDR1 MNHNS, CDR2 SASEGT. This CDR3 region has 15 residues. The DNA for the CDR3 is TGTGCCAGCAGCACCAGAGGGGGGAGTTACTATGGCTTCACCTTC. Protein sequence: CASSTRGGSYYGFTF.

The sample holds one count of this clonotype. The junction and the germline gene differ at one end; a read error may be behind it. J is TRBJ2-1 and V is TRBV28, with D perhaps matching TRBD1 (5 bases). The germline V gene has CDR1 MDHEN and CDR2 SYDVKM. This CDR3 region has 15 residues. CDR3 amino acids: CASSRQIAAWVERFF. CDR3 nucleotides: TGTGCCAGCAGCCGACAGATCGCCGCTTGGGTTGAGCGGTTCTTC.

The V call is TRBV19, the J call TRBJ2-3, with no clear D. The V end lost 7 bases, the J end lost 9 bases, and 23 bases lay between the germline ends. The CDR3 is made up of 15 amino acids. Germline assignment: CDR1 LNHDA and CDR2 SQIVND (reference sequence). The CDR3, as DNA: TGTGCCAGTACCCCATTGGTCACAGATACGGTAACGCAGTATTTT. Amino acids: CASTPLVTDTVTQYF.

The V call is TRBV6-5, the J call TRBJ1-2, with TRBD1 identical over 7 bases. V shed 0 bases, J shed 3 bases, and the junction held 10 bases outside the gene matches. CDR3 length equals 17 residues. From germline, CDR1 is MNHEY and CDR2 SVGAGI. CDR3 coding DNA: TGTGCCAGCAGTTACTCAATTACCGAGCAGGGGGACTATGGCTACACCTTC. It encodes CASSYSITEQGDYGYTF.

V and J are TRBV4-1 and TRBJ2-7; 9 bases match TRBD2. Germline lookup yields CDR1 MGHRA and CDR2 YSYEKL. The CDR3 is 16 residues long. After removal of 4 bases from V and 5 bases from J, the junction contained 12 bases not matched to a gene. The CDR3 sequence: CASSRTLAGERDEQYF. DNA of the CDR3: TGCGCCAGCAGCCGGACGTTAGCGGGAGAGAGGGACGAGCAGTACTTC.

This clonotype turned up a few times. A much more abundant neighbour one base away suggests this may be a read error. The rearrangement links TRBV6-2 or TRBV6-3 to TRBJ2-1; 8 bases map to TRBD2. Germline CDR1 MNHEY, CDR2 SVGEGT. The CDR3 loop spans 15 amino acids. The J segment lost 0 bases and the V segment lost 5 bases, leaving 3 bases of the junction unmatched. Here the CDR3 reads CASSLRGVSYNEQFF. As DNA, the CDR3 is TGTGCCAGCAGTCTGCGGGGGGTCTCCTACAATGAGCAGTTCTTC.

As for this clonotype: Sequence at one end of the junction differs from germline and may be a read error. This chain uses TRBV12-3 or TRBV12-4 with TRBJ2-5, with 10 bases matching TRBD2. The CDR3 is 20 amino acids. CDR3 protein: CASRKSDHPTSGLHQETQYF. The DNA of the CDR3 is TGTGCCAGCAGAAAAAGCGATCATCCGACTAGCGGGCTTCACCAGGAGACCCAGTACTTC.

The chain has TRBV20-1 and TRBJ1-1, with D possibly matching TRBD1 (6 bases). CDR1 and CDR2 (germline): DFQATT, SNEGSKA (reference sequence). This CDR3 contains 13 residues. The CDR3 region has the DNA TGCGCGGGGGCAAACCCCATGAACACTGTAACTTTCTTT. Residues: CAGANPMNTVTFF.

This clonotype was detected ten times or more. This rearrangement joins TRBV10-2 to TRBJ1-2, with 7 positions matching TRBD1. Germline CDR1 reads WSHSY; CDR2 reads SAAADI. CDR3 length equals 14 residues. Unmatched junction bases numbered 8, after V lost 6 bases and J lost 4 bases. The CDR3 DNA follows: TGCGCCAGCAGCAAGGGACAGATAGTCTATGGCTACACCTTC. This translates into CASSKGQIVYGYTF.

This clonotype was seen only once. An end of the junction does not agree with germline; a read error may underlie this. The V call is TRBV29-1, the J call TRBJ2-7; D is ambiguous. Germline values: CDR1 SQVTM, CDR2 ANQGSEA. The CDR3 has 13 amino acids. CDR3 residues: CNVEGQATYEQYF. The CDR3 DNA is TGTAACGTTGAAGGCCAGGCTACCTACGAGCAGTACTTC.

With regard to this clonotype: An end of the junction does not agree with germline; a read error may underlie this. The chain uses TRBV4-1 and TRBJ2-2; a possible D gene is TRBD2 (6 bases). The CDR3 is 19 amino acids. The germline CDR1 and CDR2 sequences are MGHRA and YSYEKL. CDR3 protein: CTSSQVSFWAGPDTGELFF. The CDR3 region has the DNA TGCACCAGCAGCCAAGTTTCATTTTGGGCGGGACCAGACACCGGGGAGCTGTTTTTT.

This chain joins TRBV10-3 and TRBJ2-6, with D uncertain. Germline values: CDR1 ENHRY, CDR2 SYGVKD. There are 15 residues in the CDR3. Trimming pared 0 bases from V and 0 bases from J, leaving 3 bases between. CDR3 nucleotides: TGTGCCATCAGTGAGTCAGACTCTGGGGCCAACGTCCTGACTTTC. Amino acid sequence: CAISESDSGANVLTF.

With respect to this clonotype: One end of the junction fails to match germline, which may point to a read error. V usage is TRBV6-6 and J usage is TRBJ1-2; D might be TRBD1 (6 bases). Germline CDR1 is MNHNY and CDR2 is SVGAGI (reference sequence). This CDR3 is 14 amino acids long. CDR3 sequence: CASSTPGTRGGYTF. The CDR3 nucleotides are TGTGCTAGCAGTACTCCCGGGACAAGGGGCGGTTACACCTTC.

V and J are TRBV6-5 and TRBJ2-1; tentatively, D is TRBD2 (6 bases). Germline V gene lookup returns CDR1 MNHEY and CDR2 SVGAGI. V lost 6 bases and J 16 bases, leaving 25 bases between the germline ends. This CDR3 contains 14 residues. CDR3 DNA: TGTGCCAGCAGGGCACGGACTAACGGGAGCGCGCACTTCTTC. Protein sequence: CASRARTNGSAHFF.

This clonotype was recorded many times. The chain has TRBV20-1 and TRBJ1-1; D ambiguous. V dropped 1 base and J dropped 6 bases, with 9 bases sitting between them. Germline loops: CDR1 DFQATT, CDR2 SNEGSKA (reference sequence). The CDR3 contains 12 residues. As DNA, the CDR3 is TGCAGTGCTAGAGGCTCGTTTGCTGAAGCTTTCTTT. Its translation is CSARGSFAEAFF.

Concerning this clonotype itself: The conserved phenylalanine or tryptophan normally closing the CDR3 is absent here, so this likely arose from a read error. The chain recombines TRBV29-1 with TRBJ2-3; D may be TRBD2 (7 bases). V dropped 8 bases and J dropped 6 bases, with 21 bases sitting between them. CDR1 and CDR2 from the germline V gene are SQVTM and ANQGSEA. This CDR3 is 14 amino acids long. The CDR3 region is CSSGGGRDTDTQYL. The DNA of the CDR3 is TGCAGCTCCGGAGGGGGGAGGGACACGGATACGCAGTATTTG.

A note on this clonotype: It is likely a read error, because the conserved phenylalanine at the end of the CDR3 is missing. CDR3 amino acids: CASSQDEPSGKTDTQYL. The CDR3 coding sequence is TGCGCCAGCAGCCAAGATGAGCCTAGCGGGAAAACAGATACGCAGTATTTA. This chain connects TRBV4-3 to TRBJ2-3; 9 bases are a match to TRBD2. The CDR3 extends over 17 amino acids. V was clipped by 0 bases and J by 3 bases; unmatched bases: 7. Germline CDR1 and CDR2: LGHNA and YSLEER.

As concerns this clonotype: The conserved phenylalanine or tryptophan is not found at the CDR3 terminus, so this likely reflects a read error. The chain combines TRBV29-1 with TRBJ2-7; D might be TRBD2 (6 bases). The CDR3 has 12 amino acids. V was clipped by 4 bases and J by 3 bases, with 10 bases between them. CDR1 SQVTM and CDR2 ANQGSEA come from the germline V gene. CDR3 amino acids: CSVGTSFYEQYL. CDR3 DNA sequence: TGCAGCGTTGGTACTAGCTTCTACGAGCAGTACTTA.

Notes on this clonotype: An end of the junction differs from the germline gene, which may be a read error. The genes are TRBV11-3 and TRBJ2-2; 7 positions agree with TRBD2. Looked up from germline, CDR1 is SGHNT and CDR2 is YENEEA. The CDR3 consists of 16 residues. DNA of the CDR3: TGTACCAGCAGCCGCCTACTAGCGAGAATCACCGGGGAGCTCTTTTTT. Translation gives CTSSRLLARITGELFF.